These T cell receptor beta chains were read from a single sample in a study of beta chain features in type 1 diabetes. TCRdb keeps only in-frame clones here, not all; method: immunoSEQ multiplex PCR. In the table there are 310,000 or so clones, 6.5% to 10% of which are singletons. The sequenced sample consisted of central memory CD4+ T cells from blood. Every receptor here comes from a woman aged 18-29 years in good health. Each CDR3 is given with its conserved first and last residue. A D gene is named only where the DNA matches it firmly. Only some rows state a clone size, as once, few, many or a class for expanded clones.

CDR3 protein: CASSQVGGSYEQYF
CDR3 DNA: TGTGCCAGCAGCCAAGTAGGAGGGAGCTACGAGCAGTACTTC
V gene: TRBV4-2
D gene: .
J gene: TRBJ2-7
CDR3 length: 14
clone size: .

CDR3 protein: CASSLVPAVQETQYF
CDR3 DNA: TGTGCCAGCAGCTTAGTCCCAGCGGTCCAAGAGACCCAGTACTTC
V gene: TRBV7-8
D gene: .
J gene: TRBJ2-5
CDR3 length: 15
clone size: few

CDR3 protein: CASRPASSYNEQFF
CDR3 DNA: TGTGCCAGCAGGCCCGCGAGCTCCTACAATGAGCAGTTCTTC
V gene: TRBV6-5
D gene: .
J gene: TRBJ2-1
CDR3 length: 14
clone size: few

CDR3 protein: CASSYQSLAREQFF
CDR3 DNA: TGTGCCAGCAGTTACCAATCTCTAGCTCGGGAGCAGTTCTTC
V gene: TRBV6-6
D gene: .
J gene: TRBJ2-1
CDR3 length: 14
clone size: .

CDR3 protein: CASSLGGRATDTQYF
CDR3 DNA: TGCGCCAGCAGCTTGGGAGGGAGAGCCACAGATACGCAGTATTTT
V gene: TRBV5-1
D gene: .
J gene: TRBJ2-3
CDR3 length: 15
clone size: few

CDR3 protein: CASSQDSSRTSGSYEQYF
CDR3 DNA: TGCGCCAGCAGCCAAGATTCGTCCCGAACTAGCGGGAGTTACGAGCAGTACTTC
V gene: TRBV4-3
D gene: TRBD2
J gene: TRBJ2-7
CDR3 length: 18
clone size: few

CDR3 protein: CASSFSGRGTQYF
CDR3 DNA: TGTGCCAGCAGCTTTAGCGGGAGGGGGACCCAGTACTTC
V gene: TRBV5-4
D gene: TRBD2
J gene: TRBJ2-5
CDR3 length: 13
clone size: .

CDR3 protein: CASSLARYVNQPQHF
CDR3 DNA: TGTGCCAGCAGCTTAGCCAGGTACGTCAATCAGCCCCAGCATTTT
V gene: TRBV7-6
D gene: .
J gene: TRBJ1-5
CDR3 length: 15
clone size: .

CDR3 protein: CASSQRGGRVSEQYF
CDR3 DNA: TGTGCCAGCAGCCAGAGGGGCGGGAGGGTTTCCGAGCAGTACTTC
V gene: TRBV4-2
D gene: TRBD2
J gene: TRBJ2-7
CDR3 length: 15
clone size: .

CDR3 protein: CASSLGLTQETQYF
CDR3 DNA: TGTGCCAGCAGCTTGGGACTGACCCAAGAGACCCAGTACTTC
V gene: TRBV5-5
D gene: .
J gene: TRBJ2-5
CDR3 length: 14
clone size: few

CDR3 protein: CATGAGNLVETQYF
CDR3 DNA: TGCGCCACAGGAGCCGGGAATTTAGTCGAGACCCAGTACTTC
V gene: TRBV4-3
D gene: .
J gene: TRBJ2-5
CDR3 length: 14
clone size: few

CDR3 protein: CASSLGRSMNTEAFF
CDR3 DNA: TGTGCCAGCAGTTTGGGGCGGTCAATGAACACTGAAGCTTTCTTT
V gene: TRBV28
D gene: .
J gene: TRBJ1-1
CDR3 length: 15
clone size: few

CDR3 protein: CASSEVTGGTGELFF
CDR3 DNA: TGTGCCAGCAGTGAAGTTACAGGGGGCACCGGGGAGCTGTTTTTT
V gene: TRBV6-1
D gene: TRBD1
J gene: TRBJ2-2
CDR3 length: 15
clone size: few

CDR3 protein: CASSLVGLAGAHEQYF
CDR3 DNA: TGTGCCAGCAGCTTAGTAGGACTAGCGGGAGCGCACGAGCAGTACTTC
V gene: TRBV7-3
D gene: TRBD2
J gene: TRBJ2-7
CDR3 length: 16
clone size: .

CDR3 protein: CASSPRGGTMNTEAFF
CDR3 DNA: TGTGCCAGCAGCCCACGGGGGGGAACCATGAACACTGAAGCTTTCTTT
V gene: TRBV5-4
D gene: .
J gene: TRBJ1-1
CDR3 length: 16
clone size: .

CDR3 protein: CASSDDRESNEQFF
CDR3 DNA: TGTGCCAGCAGTGACGACCGGGAGAGCAATGAGCAGTTCTTC
V gene: TRBV25-1
D gene: .
J gene: TRBJ2-1
CDR3 length: 14
clone size: .

CDR3 protein: CASSLGPTGAVTEAFF
CDR3 DNA: TGTGCCAGCAGCTTGGGCCCAACAGGGGCGGTCACTGAAGCTTTCTTT
V gene: TRBV5-4
D gene: TRBD1
J gene: TRBJ1-1
CDR3 length: 16
clone size: few

CDR3 protein: CASSLATGAYSGNTIYF
CDR3 DNA: TGTGCCAGCAGCTTAGCGACAGGTGCCTACTCTGGAAACACCATATATTTT
V gene: TRBV7-2
D gene: .
J gene: TRBJ1-3
CDR3 length: 17
clone size: few

CDR3 protein: CASSLDAVGGPLEQYF
CDR3 DNA: TGTGCCAGCAGCTTAGATGCGGTGGGAGGGCCTCTCGAGCAGTACTTC
V gene: TRBV7-6
D gene: TRBD2
J gene: TRBJ2-7
CDR3 length: 16
clone size: .

CDR3 protein: CASFYRAHEQYF
CDR3 DNA: TGTGCCAGTTTTTACAGGGCGCACGAGCAGTACTTC
V gene: TRBV28
D gene: .
J gene: TRBJ2-7
CDR3 length: 12
clone size: .

CDR3 protein: CASSIGLAGADTQYF
CDR3 DNA: TGCGCCAGCAGCATAGGACTAGCGGGAGCAGATACGCAGTATTTT
V gene: TRBV5-1
D gene: TRBD2
J gene: TRBJ2-3
CDR3 length: 15
clone size: .

CDR3 protein: CASSLLLAGGPSSYEQYF
CDR3 DNA: TGCGCCAGCAGCTTGTTACTAGCGGGAGGCCCGAGCTCCTACGAGCAGTACTTC
V gene: TRBV5-1
D gene: TRBD2
J gene: TRBJ2-7
CDR3 length: 18
clone size: few

CDR3 protein: CASNHGTLAATYNEQFF
CDR3 DNA: TGCGCCAGCAATCATGGGACTCTAGCGGCAACCTACAATGAGCAGTTCTTC
V gene: TRBV10-2
D gene: TRBD2
J gene: TRBJ2-1
CDR3 length: 17
clone size: many

CDR3 protein: CASSLDGAEAFF
CDR3 DNA: TGCGCCAGCAGCTTGGACGGGGCTGAAGCTTTCTTT
V gene: TRBV5-1
D gene: .
J gene: TRBJ1-1
CDR3 length: 12
clone size: .

CDR3 protein: CASSVGSQNIQYF
CDR3 DNA: TGTGCCAGCTCAGTGGGGTCCCAAAACATTCAGTACTTC
V gene: TRBV18
D gene: .
J gene: TRBJ2-4
CDR3 length: 13
clone size: few

CDR3 protein: CASTDGQGRSGANVLTF
CDR3 DNA: TGCGCCAGCACCGATGGACAGGGGCGCTCTGGGGCCAACGTCCTGACTTTC
V gene: TRBV10-2
D gene: TRBD1
J gene: TRBJ2-6
CDR3 length: 17
clone size: many